The 5 T cell receptor beta chains in this list originate from one sample, sequenced in a study of beta chain features in type 1 diabetes. The study, taken as a whole, reports: Across all four CD4+ subsets, people with type 1 diabetes showed modestly shorter TCRB CDR3s.

The authors reverse transcribed all of the isolated RNA, so sequencing captured expressed TCRB transcripts. Method: immunoSEQ multiplex PCR; TCRdb's copy keeps in-frame clones and lacks some. The table shows approximately 150,000 clones, with over 55% occurring only once. Which antigens these TCRs recognize remains unknown. The specimen sequenced was naive CD4+ T cells from blood. The source is a man aged 25 to 45 with type 1 diabetes.

The chain couples TRBV20-1 to TRBJ1-5; possibly TRBD1 for D (6 bases). CDR3 length: 9 residues. Looked up from germline, CDR1 is DFQATT and CDR2 is SNEGSKA (reference sequence). CDR3 loop: CREYRAQHF. In DNA, the CDR3 is TGCAGAGAGTACAGGGCCCAGCATTTT.

This clone was found a few times. The V call is TRBV18, the J call TRBJ2-1; no definite D call. The CDR3 runs to 16 residues. Between the trimmed V and J ends, which lost 6 bases and 0 bases, there was a span of 15 bases. Per germline, CDR1 KGHSH and CDR2 LQKENI. CDR3 coding DNA: TGTGCCAGCTCCAGTTTGGTAGTCAGCTCCTACAATGAGCAGTTCTTC. Translation gives CASSSLVVSSYNEQFF.

The chain combines TRBV13 with TRBJ1-1; 8 bases match TRBD1. With 3 bases clipped from V and 5 bases from J, the junction kept 8 bases outside the gene matches. The CDR3 spans 15 residues. Per the germline V gene, CDR1 is PRHDT and CDR2 is FYEKMQ (reference sequence). The CDR3 spells CASSFFGQGQTEAFF. CDR3 in DNA: TGTGCCAGCAGCTTTTTCGGACAGGGTCAGACTGAAGCTTTCTTT.

This clone has just one count. The CDR3 protein is CASSLGSPLHF. DNA for the CDR3: TGTGCCAGCAGCCTCGGGTCACCCCTCCACTTT. This chain connects TRBV7-9 to TRBJ1-6; D not resolved. The CDR3 has 11 residues. Trimming took off 5 bases at V and 10 bases at J, with 6 bases between the two ends. The V gene's germline CDR1 is SEHNR and CDR2 FQNEAQ (reference sequence).

The chain is built from TRBV7-2 and TRBJ2-5, with D possibly TRBD2 on 6 matching bases. Germline V CDR1 and CDR2: SGHTA, FQGNSA. V was clipped by 6 bases and J by 5 bases, with 16 bases between them. This CDR3 region has 14 residues. The CDR3 sequence is CASSSWAGPETQYF. CDR3 sequence (DNA): TGTGCCAGCAGTTCCTGGGCGGGGCCGGAGACCCAGTACTTC. The whole variable domain, filled in from reference TRBV7-2 and TRBJ2-5, reads GAGVSQSPSNKVTEKGKDVELRCDPISGHTALYWYRQSLGQGLEFLIYFQGNSAPDKSGLPSDRFSAERTGGSVSTLTIQRTQQEDSAVYLCASSSWAGPETQYFGPGTRLLVL.